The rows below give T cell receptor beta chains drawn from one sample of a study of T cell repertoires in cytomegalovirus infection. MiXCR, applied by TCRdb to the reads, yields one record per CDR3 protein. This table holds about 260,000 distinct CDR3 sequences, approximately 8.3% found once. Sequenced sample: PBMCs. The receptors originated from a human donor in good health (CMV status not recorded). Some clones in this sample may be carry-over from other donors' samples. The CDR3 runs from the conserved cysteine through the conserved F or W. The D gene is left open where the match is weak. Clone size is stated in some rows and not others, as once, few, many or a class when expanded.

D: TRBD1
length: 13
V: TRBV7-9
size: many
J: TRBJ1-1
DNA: TGTGCCAGCAGCGAAGGACAGGGTTTAGGGGCTTTCTTT
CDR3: CASSEGQGLGAFF

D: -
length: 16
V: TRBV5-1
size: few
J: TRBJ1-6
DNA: TGCGCCAGCAGCTTGGACAGGGCTGGCGCGAATTCACCCCTCCACTTT
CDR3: CASSLDRAGANSPLHF

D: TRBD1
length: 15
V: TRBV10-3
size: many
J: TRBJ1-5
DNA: TGTGCCCCACGCCGGACAGGGGATAGCAATCAGCCCCAGCATTTT
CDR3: CAPRRTGDSNQPQHF

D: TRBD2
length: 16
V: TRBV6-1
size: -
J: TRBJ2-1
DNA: TGTGCCAGCAGCTACGAAAGCGGGAGGGCCTACAATGAGCAGTTCTTC
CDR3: CASSYESGRAYNEQFF

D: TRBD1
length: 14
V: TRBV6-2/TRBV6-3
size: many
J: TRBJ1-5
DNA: TGTGCCAGCAATCCACAGGGGGGCAATCAGCCCCAGCATTTT
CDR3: CASNPQGGNQPQHF

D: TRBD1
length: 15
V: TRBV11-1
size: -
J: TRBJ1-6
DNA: TGTGCCAGCAGCTCCGAAGGGACAGGGAATTCACCCCTCCACTTT
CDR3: CASSSEGTGNSPLHF

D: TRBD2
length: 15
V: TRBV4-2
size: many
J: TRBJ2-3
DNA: TGTGCCAGCAGCCAAGAAAACGGGAGGACAGATACGCAGTATTTT
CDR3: CASSQENGRTDTQYF

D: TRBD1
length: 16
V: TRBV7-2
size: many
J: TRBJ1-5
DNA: TGTGCCAGCAGCCGGAAAGGGACAGCCGGCTATCAGCCCCAGCATTTT
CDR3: CASSRKGTAGYQPQHF

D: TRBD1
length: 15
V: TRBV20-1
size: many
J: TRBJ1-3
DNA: TGCAGTGCTAGAGGACAGGGGAACTCTGGAAACACCATATATTTT
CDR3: CSARGQGNSGNTIYF

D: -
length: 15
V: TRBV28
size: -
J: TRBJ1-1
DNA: TGTGCCAGCAGTTCCTCCGGGGGCCCCCCCACTGAAGCTTTCTTT
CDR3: CASSSSGGPPTEAFF

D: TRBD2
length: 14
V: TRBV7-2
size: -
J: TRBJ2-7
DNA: TGTGCCAGCAGCTCAAGCGGGAGGATATACGAGCAGTACTTC
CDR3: CASSSSGRIYEQYF

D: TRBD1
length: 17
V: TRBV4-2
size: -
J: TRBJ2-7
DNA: TGTGCCAGCAGCCAAGATCTAGGGACAGGGGGCGAGGGCGAGCAGTACTTC
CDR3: CASSQDLGTGGEGEQYF

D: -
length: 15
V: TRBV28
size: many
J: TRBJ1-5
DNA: TGTGCCAGCAGTCCCCCACGGGGGAACAATCAGCCCCAGCATTTT
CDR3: CASSPPRGNNQPQHF

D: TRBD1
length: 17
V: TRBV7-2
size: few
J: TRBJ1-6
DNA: TGTGCCAGCAGGCGGGGACAGATTGAGTGGTATAATTCACCCCTCCACTTT
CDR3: CASRRGQIEWYNSPLHF

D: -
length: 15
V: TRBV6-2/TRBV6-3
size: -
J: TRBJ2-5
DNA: TGTGCCAGCAGTTACCCAAGGGGAGTCCGAGAGACCCAGTACTTC
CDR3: CASSYPRGVRETQYF

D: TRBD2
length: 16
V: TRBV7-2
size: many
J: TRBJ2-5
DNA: TGTGCCAGCAGCCACGGACTAGCCCAAGGTCAAGAGACCCAGTACTTC
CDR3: CASSHGLAQGQETQYF

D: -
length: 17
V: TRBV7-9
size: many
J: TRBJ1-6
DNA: TGTGCCAGCAGCTTACCCCCCGACAGCCAATATAATTCACCCCTCCACTTT
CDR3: CASSLPPDSQYNSPLHF

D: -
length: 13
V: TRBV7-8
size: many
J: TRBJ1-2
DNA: TGTGCCAGCAGCCCCCGGGTCTTCTATGGCTACACCTTC
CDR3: CASSPRVFYGYTF

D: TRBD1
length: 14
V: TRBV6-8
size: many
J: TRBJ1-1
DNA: TGTGCCAGCAGTTACGGACAGGCGAACACTGAAGCTTTCTTT
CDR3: CASSYGQANTEAFF

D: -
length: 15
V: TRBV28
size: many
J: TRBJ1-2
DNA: TGTGCCAGCAGTTTACTTGCAGGAGCTAACTATGGCTACACCTTC
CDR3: CASSLLAGANYGYTF

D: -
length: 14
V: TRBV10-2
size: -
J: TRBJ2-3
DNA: TGCGCCAGCAGGGTCGGCGGCAGCACAGATACGCAGTATTTT
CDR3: CASRVGGSTDTQYF

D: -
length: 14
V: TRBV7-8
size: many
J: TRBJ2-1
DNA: TGTGCCAGCCGGGGGGCTAGCGGATACAATGAGCAGTTCTTC
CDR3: CASRGASGYNEQFF

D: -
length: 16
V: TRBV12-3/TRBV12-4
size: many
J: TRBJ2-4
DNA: TGTGCCAGCAGTGTGATAGCGGTCGGGGACAAAAACATTCAGTACTTC
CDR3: CASSVIAVGDKNIQYF

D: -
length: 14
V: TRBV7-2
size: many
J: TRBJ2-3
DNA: TGTGCCAGCAGCTCGGGGCTGAGCACAGATACGCAGTATTTT
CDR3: CASSSGLSTDTQYF

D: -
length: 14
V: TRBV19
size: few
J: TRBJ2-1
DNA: TGTGCCAGTAGTTGGGTTAGCTCCTACAATGAGCAGTTCTTC
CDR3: CASSWVSSYNEQFF

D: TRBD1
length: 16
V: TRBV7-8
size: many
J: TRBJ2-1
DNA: TGTGCCAGCAGCTCATCCCCGGGACAGGGCGTGAGTGAGCAGTTCTTC
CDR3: CASSSSPGQGVSEQFF

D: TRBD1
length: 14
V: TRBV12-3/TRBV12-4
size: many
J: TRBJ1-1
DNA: TGTGCCAGCAGGTTAGGACAGGGGGGGACTGAAGCTTTCTTT
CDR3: CASRLGQGGTEAFF

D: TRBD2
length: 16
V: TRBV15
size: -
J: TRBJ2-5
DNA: TGTGCCACCAGCAGAGACGGTATCGGGAGGCGGGAGACCCAGTACTTC
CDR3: CATSRDGIGRRETQYF

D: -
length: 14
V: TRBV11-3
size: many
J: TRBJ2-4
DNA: TGTGCCAGCAGCTCGAGTCTAGCCAAAAACATTCAGTACTTC
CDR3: CASSSSLAKNIQYF

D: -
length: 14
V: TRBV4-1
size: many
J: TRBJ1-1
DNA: TGCGCCAGCAGCCAAGAATCCAGGGGCACTGAAGCTTTCTTT
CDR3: CASSQESRGTEAFF

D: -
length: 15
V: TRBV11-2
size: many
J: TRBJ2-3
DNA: TGTGCCAGCAGCTTTAACCTTAACGGGCGAGATACGCAGTATTTT
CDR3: CASSFNLNGRDTQYF

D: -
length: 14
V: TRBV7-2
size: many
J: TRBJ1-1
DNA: TGTGCCAGCAGCCCAGCGGGGAGAGGCCCTGAAGCTTTCTTT
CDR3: CASSPAGRGPEAFF

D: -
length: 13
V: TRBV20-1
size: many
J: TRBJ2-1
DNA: TGCAGTGCTACAGAAGCGGACTACAATGAGCAGTTCTTC
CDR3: CSATEADYNEQFF

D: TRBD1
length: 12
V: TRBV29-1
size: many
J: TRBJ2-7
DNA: TGCAGCGTTGGGGGGACAGGCTACGAGCAGTACTTC
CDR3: CSVGGTGYEQYF

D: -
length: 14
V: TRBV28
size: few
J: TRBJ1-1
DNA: TGTGCCAGCAGTTTAAGAGTACAGGACACTGAAGCTTTCTTT
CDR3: CASSLRVQDTEAFF

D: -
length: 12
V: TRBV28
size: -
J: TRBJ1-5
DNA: TGTGCCAGCAAAGCCGCTCATCAGCCCCAGCATTTT
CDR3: CASKAAHQPQHF

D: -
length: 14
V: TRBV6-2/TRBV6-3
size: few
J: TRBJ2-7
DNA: TGTGCCAGCAGTAAATCCGGGCGATGGGGCGAGCAGTACTTC
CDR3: CASSKSGRWGEQYF

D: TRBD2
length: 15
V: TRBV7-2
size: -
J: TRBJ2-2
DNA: TGTGCCAGCATCCTTATAGCGGGGGGAACCGGGGAGCTGTTTTTT
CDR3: CASILIAGGTGELFF

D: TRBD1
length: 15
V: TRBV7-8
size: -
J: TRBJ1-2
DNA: TGTGCCAGCAGCTTTAGGGGACAGGAGTTCTATGGCTACACCTTC
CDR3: CASSFRGQEFYGYTF

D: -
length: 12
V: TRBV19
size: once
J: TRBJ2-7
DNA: TGTGCCAGTAGTACGGCCTCCTACGAGCAGTACTTC
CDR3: CASSTASYEQYF

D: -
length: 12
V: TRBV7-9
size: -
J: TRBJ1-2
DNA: TGTGCCAGCAGCTACGACCTGTATGGCTACACCTTC
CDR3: CASSYDLYGYTF

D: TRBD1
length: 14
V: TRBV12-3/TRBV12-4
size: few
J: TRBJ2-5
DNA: TGTGCCAGCAGTCCCGGGACAGTATCAGAGACCCAGTACTTC
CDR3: CASSPGTVSETQYF

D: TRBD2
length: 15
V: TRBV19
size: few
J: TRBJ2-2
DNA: TGTGCCAGTAACTTAGCGGGAGGGAACACCGGGGAGCTGTTTTTT
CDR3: CASNLAGGNTGELFF

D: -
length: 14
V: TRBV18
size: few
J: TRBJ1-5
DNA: TGTGCCAGCTCACCAGTCCCAGGGGATCAGCCCCAGCATTTT
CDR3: CASSPVPGDQPQHF

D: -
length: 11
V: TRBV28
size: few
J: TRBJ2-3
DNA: TGTGCCATCAGGGGAATAGATACGCAGTATTTT
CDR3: CAIRGIDTQYF

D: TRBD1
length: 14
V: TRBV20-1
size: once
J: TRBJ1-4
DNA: TGCAGTGCTAGGGACAGGGGGCGAGGAGAAAAACTGTTTTTT
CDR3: CSARDRGRGEKLFF

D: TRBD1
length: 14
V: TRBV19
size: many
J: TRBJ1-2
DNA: TGTGCCAGTGAGTTTTCCGGGACAGCGTATGGCTACACCTTC
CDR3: CASEFSGTAYGYTF

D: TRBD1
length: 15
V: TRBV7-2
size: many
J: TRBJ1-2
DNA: TGTGCCAGCAGCAGAGGACAGGGAACGATGTATGGCTACACCTTC
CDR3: CASSRGQGTMYGYTF

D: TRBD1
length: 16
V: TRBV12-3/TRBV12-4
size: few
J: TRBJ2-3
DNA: TGTGCCAGCACCGGCATCGGGACAGGGTTGACAGATACGCAGTATTTT
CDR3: CASTGIGTGLTDTQYF

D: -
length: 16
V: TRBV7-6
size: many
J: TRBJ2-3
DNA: TGTGCCAGCAGCTTTAGACCGGGACCCACCACAGATACGCAGTATTTT
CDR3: CASSFRPGPTTDTQYF

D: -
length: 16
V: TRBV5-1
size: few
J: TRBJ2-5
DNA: TGCGCCAGCAGCCCCCCGGGGAGGGGGCATCGGGAGACCCAGTACTTC
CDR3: CASSPPGRGHRETQYF

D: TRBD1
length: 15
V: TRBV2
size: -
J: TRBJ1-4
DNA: TGTGCCAGCAGGGTCCAGGGGGCCACTAATGAAAAACTGTTTTTT
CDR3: CASRVQGATNEKLFF

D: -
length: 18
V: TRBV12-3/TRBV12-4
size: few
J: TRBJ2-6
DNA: TGTGCCAGCACGTCCAGACCGACCCCTTCCTCTGGGGCCAACGTCCTGACTTTC
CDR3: CASTSRPTPSSGANVLTF

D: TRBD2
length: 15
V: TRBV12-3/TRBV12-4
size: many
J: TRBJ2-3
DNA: TGTGCCAGCATCCCTTTTGGACTAGCGTCAGATACGCAGTATTTT
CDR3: CASIPFGLASDTQYF

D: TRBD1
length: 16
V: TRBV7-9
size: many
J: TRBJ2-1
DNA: TGTGCCAGCACCCGTCTAATCGGACAGGGCTACAATGAGCAGTTCTTC
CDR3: CASTRLIGQGYNEQFF

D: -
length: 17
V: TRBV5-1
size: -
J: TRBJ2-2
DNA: TGCGCCAGCAGCTTGGGCCACAGGGACGCGAACACCGGGGAGCTGTTTTTT
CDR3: CASSLGHRDANTGELFF